The clone carrying this T cell receptor (beta chain) was seen a handful of times. Antigen unknown. The record originates from a study of T cells after yellow fever vaccination. The study's findings and limits: Reappearance after the booster was seen for most primary-vaccination clones, at 96% CD4 and 88% CD8. A weaker secondary response peaked on day 5, the primary on day 15. Overlap between CD4 and CD8 compartments was detected for a small share of clonotypes.

It was through 5'RACE template switching that TCR cDNA was made, with a universal primer site and UMIs added. MiXCR was run by TCRdb on the 5' RACE reads, yielding one entry per CDR3 protein. This sample carries tens of thousands of distinct CDR3 sequences, more than 5.5% of them seen once, and the ten largest clones take about 33%. The source material was CD8+ T cells sorted from PBMCs, sampled 5 days after the first yellow fever vaccination. This TCR was recovered from a man aged 18 to 30 who received the YFV17D yellow fever vaccine.

The DNA for the CDR3 is TGTGCCAGCTTCCCGGGACAGGGGAACGAGCAGTACTTC. This sequence encodes CASFPGQGNEQYF. The chain links TRBV27 to TRBJ2-7; 10 bases map to TRBD1. There are 13 residues in the CDR3. CDR1 is MNHEY and CDR2 is SMNVEV in the germline V gene (reference sequence). Trimming took 8 bases from V and 5 from J; bases not matched to a gene: 6.